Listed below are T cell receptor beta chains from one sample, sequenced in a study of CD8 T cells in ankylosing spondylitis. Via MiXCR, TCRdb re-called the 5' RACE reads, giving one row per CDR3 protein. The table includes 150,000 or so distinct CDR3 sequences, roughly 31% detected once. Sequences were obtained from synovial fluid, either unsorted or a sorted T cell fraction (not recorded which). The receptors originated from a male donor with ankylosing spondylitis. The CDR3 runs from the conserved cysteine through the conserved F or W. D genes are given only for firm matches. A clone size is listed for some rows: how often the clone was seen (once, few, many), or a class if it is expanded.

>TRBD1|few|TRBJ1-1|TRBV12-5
TGTGCTAGTGGTTCGGGACAGGGGATGAACACTGAAGCTTTCTTT
CASGSGQGMNTEAFF
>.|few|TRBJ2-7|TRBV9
TGTGCCAGCAGCGTAGGAGTGGCGGGGAACCACGAGCAGTACTTC
CASSVGVAGNHEQYF
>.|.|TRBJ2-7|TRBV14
TGTGCCAGCAGTCGATACGACAGGTCCTACGAGCAGTACTTC
CASSRYDRSYEQYF
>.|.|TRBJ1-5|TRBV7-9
TGTGCCAGCAGCTTAGCACAGGATCGGGGCAATCAGCCCCAGCATTTT
CASSLAQDRGNQPQHF
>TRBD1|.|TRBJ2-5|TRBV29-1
TGCAGCGCCCACCGGACAGGGGTCGTGGGAGAGACCCAGTACTTC
CSAHRTGVVGETQYF
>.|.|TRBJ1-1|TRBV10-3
TGTGCCATCACCCCCCAGGCCATGAACACTGAAGCTTTCTTT
CAITPQAMNTEAFF
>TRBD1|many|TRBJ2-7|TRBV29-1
TGCAGCGTTGTACAGGGGAAAGGTGGGCAGTACTTC
CSVVQGKGGQYF
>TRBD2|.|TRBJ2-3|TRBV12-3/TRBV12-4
TGTGCCAGCAGCCCGAGGAGACCGGGAGGCGGCCCGGGGACAGATACGCAGTATTTT
CASSPRRPGGGPGTDTQYF
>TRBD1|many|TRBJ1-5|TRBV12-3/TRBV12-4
TGTGCCAGCAGTTGGGCCCTCCGGGACAGACATAATCAGCCCCAGCATTTT
CASSWALRDRHNQPQHF
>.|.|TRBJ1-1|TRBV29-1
TGCAGCGTTGTTGAAGTCGTAGCTTTCTTT
CSVVEVVAFF
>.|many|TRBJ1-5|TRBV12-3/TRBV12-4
TGTGCCAGCAGTCCTAATCCAGAGAATCAGCCCCAGCATTTT
CASSPNPENQPQHF
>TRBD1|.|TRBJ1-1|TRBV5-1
TGCGCCAGCAGCTTGATAGGGGGCAACACTGAAGCTTTCTTT
CASSLIGGNTEAFF